Sequencing of this TCR beta chain was carried out in a study of blood T cell repertoires in COVID-19. Study details: Both acute and convalescent COVID-19 samples were obtained from the United States, Italy and Spain.

Authors' processing steps: Amplification with reference gene primers provided the estimates of nucleated cell counts. Clones were sequenced by immunoSEQ multiplex PCR, and TCRdb holds only the in-frame ones, with some missing. D and trimming were read from the DNA, whereas the V and J calls and clone size are those reported in that table. The data show 250,000 or so clones, with about 85% seen just once and 5% to 8% held by the top ten. The CDR3 is 15 amino acids. Germline V gene data show CDR1 as MNHEY and CDR2 as SVGAGI. V was shortened by 8 bases and J by 4 bases, with 20 bases between the two germline ends.

The chain has TRBV6-5 and TRBJ1-2, with D maybe TRBD1 (6 bases). Sequenced material: PBMCs or T cells enriched from blood (not recorded which). The sequence was obtained from a woman between 50 and 59 years old who had been exposed to COVID-19. The chain's CDR3 is CASSRTARGVYGYTF. The CDR3 nucleotides are TGTGCCAGCTCTAGGACAGCCAGAGGGGTCTATGGCTACACCTTC.